This T cell receptor (beta chain) came from a study of TIL therapy for anti-PD-1-resistant metastatic lung cancer. For the study at large: Median tumor PD-L1 proportion score was approximately 5.7%. A handful of tumors were EGFR-mutant and two were ALK-rearranged.

The sample holds a few counts of this clone. At one end, the junction sequence differs from germline, possibly due to a read error. The libraries were made with immunoSEQ v3. Repertoires were generated with immunoSEQ multiplex PCR, while TCRdb's copy carries only in-frame clones and drops some. This table holds 45,000 to 60,000 clones, about three quarters found once. The CDR3 spans 13 residues. Germline CDR1 reads LNHDA; CDR2 reads SQIVND (reference sequence). Indicated time point: pre-treatment sample, taken before nivolumab and TIL therapy. Pleural nodules or supraclavicular lymph nodes made up most of the excised metastases sampled. Enrollment ran from late 2017 to early 2020.

This sequence originates from a person aged 25-80 years with non-small cell lung cancer. The chain joins TRBV19 to TRBJ1-1; 7 nucleotides align to TRBD1. This specimen consisted of tumor tissue, obtained at baseline. CDR3 protein: CASSMDRNAEAFF. In DNA, the CDR3 is TGTGCCAGTAGTATGGACAGGAACGCTGAAGCTTTCTTT.